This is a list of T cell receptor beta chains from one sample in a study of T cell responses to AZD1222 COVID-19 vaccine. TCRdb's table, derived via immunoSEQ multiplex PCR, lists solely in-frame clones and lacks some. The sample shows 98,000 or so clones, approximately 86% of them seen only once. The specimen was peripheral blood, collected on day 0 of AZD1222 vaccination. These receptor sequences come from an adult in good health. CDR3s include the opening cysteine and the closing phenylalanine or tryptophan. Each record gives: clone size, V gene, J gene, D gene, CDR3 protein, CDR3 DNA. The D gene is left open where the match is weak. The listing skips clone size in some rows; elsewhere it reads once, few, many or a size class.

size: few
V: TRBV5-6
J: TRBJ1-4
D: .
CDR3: CASSFGAAAGELFF
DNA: TGTGCCAGCAGCTTCGGGGCAGCAGCTGGGGAACTGTTTTTT

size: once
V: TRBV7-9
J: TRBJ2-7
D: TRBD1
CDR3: CASSFFGGQGAPYEQYF
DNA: TGTGCCAGCAGCTTTTTTGGGGGACAGGGGGCCCCCTACGAGCAGTACTTC

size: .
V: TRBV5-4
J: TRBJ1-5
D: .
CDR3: CASSLGQNQPQHF
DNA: TGTGCCAGCAGCTTGGGACAAAATCAGCCCCAGCATTTT

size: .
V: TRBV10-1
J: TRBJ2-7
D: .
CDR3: CASSSPVSYEQYF
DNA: TGCGCCAGCAGTTCTCCGGTTTCCTACGAGCAGTACTTC

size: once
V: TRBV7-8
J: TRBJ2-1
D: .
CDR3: CASSLRTGTYPNEQFF
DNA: TGTGCCAGCAGCCTACGGACGGGAACCTACCCTAATGAGCAGTTCTTC

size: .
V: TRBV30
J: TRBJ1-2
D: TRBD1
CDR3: CAWRSDRDRSYTF
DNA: TGTGCCTGGAGAAGCGACAGGGACCGTAGCTACACCTTC

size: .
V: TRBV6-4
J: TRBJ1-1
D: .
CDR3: CASSDSAGKAFF
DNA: TGTGCCAGCAGTGACTCGGCAGGGAAGGCTTTCTTT

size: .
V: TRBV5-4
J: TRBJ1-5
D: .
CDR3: CASSQDGRGDQPQHF
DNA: TGTGCCAGCAGCCAGGACGGACGGGGCGATCAGCCCCAGCATTTT

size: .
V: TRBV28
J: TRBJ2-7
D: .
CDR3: CASSSGQPDSYEQYF
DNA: TGTGCCAGCAGCAGTGGACAGCCCGACTCCTACGAGCAGTACTTC

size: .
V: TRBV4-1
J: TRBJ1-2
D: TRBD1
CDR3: CASSQDLPGGKYGYTF
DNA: TGCGCCAGCAGCCAAGATCTTCCAGGGGGCAAGTATGGCTACACCTTC

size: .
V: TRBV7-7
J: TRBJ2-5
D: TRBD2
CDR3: CASSFTSGGYETQYF
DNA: TGTGCCAGCAGCTTTACTAGCGGGGGGTACGAGACCCAGTACTTC

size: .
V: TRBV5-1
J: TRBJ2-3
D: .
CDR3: CASSLDGAYSTDTQYF
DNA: TGCGCCAGCAGCTTGGATGGGGCTTATAGCACAGATACGCAGTATTTT

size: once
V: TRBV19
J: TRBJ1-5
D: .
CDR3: CASSIRGGGNQPQHF
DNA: TGTGCCAGTAGTATAAGGGGCGGAGGCAATCAGCCCCAGCATTTT

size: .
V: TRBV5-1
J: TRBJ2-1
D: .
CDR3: CASSRGGRNEQFF
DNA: TGCGCCAGCAGCAGGGGGGGTCGTAATGAGCAGTTCTTC

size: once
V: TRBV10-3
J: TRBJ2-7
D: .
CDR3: CAISVNGGEAYEQYF
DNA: TGTGCCATCAGTGTCAACGGCGGAGAGGCCTACGAGCAGTACTTC

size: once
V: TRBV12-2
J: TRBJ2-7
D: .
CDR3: CASRSKTELNEQYF
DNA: TGTGCAAGTCGCTCAAAGACAGAGTTAAACGAGCAGTACTTC

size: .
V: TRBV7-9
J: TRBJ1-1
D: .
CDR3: CASSPGGQGFTFF
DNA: TGTGCCAGCAGTCCTGGGGGCCAAGGTTTTACTTTCTTT

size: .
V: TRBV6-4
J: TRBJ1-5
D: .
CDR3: CASSAVGSRQPQHF
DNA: TGTGCCAGCAGTGCGGTCGGGTCTCGTCAGCCCCAGCATTTT